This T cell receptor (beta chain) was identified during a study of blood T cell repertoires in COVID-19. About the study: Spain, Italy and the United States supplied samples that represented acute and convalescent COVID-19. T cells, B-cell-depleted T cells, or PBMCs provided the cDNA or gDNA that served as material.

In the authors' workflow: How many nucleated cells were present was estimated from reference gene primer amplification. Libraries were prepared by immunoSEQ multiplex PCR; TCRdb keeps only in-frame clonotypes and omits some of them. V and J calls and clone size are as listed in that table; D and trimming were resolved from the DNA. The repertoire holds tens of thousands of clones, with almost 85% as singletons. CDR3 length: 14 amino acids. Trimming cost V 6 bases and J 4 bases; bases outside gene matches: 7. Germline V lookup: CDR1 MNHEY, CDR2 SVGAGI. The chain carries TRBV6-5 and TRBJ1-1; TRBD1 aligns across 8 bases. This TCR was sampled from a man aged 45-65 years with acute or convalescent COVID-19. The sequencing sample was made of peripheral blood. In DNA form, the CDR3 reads TGTGCCAGCAGATTGAGACAGGGGAGCACTGAAGCTTTCTTT. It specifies CASRLRQGSTEAFF.